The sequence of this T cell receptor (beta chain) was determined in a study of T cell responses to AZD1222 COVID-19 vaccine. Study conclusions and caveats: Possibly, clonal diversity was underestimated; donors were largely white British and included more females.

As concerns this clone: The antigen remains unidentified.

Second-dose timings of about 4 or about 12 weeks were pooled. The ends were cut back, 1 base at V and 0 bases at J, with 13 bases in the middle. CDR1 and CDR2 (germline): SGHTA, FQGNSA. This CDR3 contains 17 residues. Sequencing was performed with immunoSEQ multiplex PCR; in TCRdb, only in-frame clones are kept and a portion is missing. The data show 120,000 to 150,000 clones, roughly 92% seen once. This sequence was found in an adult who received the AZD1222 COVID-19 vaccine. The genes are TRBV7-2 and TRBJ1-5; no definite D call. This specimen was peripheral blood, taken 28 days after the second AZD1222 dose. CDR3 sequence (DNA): TGTGCCAGCAGCTTAGATACCCTACCTTATAGCAATCAGCCCCAGCATTTT. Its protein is CASSLDTLPYSNQPQHF.